The T cell receptor beta chain described here comes from a study of blood T cell repertoires in COVID-19. Study-wide context: T cells, B-cell-depleted T cells, or PBMCs provided the cDNA or gDNA that served as material.

The repertoire was sequenced with immunoSEQ multiplex PCR; TCRdb's copy has only in-frame clones and lacks some. The data contain approximately 450,000 clones, 75% to 90% of them seen just once; the ten biggest clones take up approximately 1.2%. Those enrolled, adults aged 18 to 89 years, came from roughly 22 US areas. Symptom resolution, clearance, or two negative PCRs marked the recovered donors of Cohort 3. From germline, CDR1 is MDHEN and CDR2 SYDVKM. This CDR3 is 15 amino acids long. V dropped 5 bases and J dropped 1 base, with 12 bases sitting between them. This clonotype originated in a man between 25 and 39 years old who had recovered from COVID-19. Sequencing was done on a sample of PBMCs or T cells enriched from blood (not recorded which). The rearrangement uses TRBV28 and TRBJ2-1; a weak D match, TRBD2 (5 bases). The CDR3 region has the DNA TGTGCCAGCAGTCCCTCCGGAGGATCCTACAATGAGCAGTTCTTC. It codes for CASSPSGGSYNEQFF.